The sequence of this T cell receptor (beta chain) was determined in a study of OX40 agonist ivuxolimab in advanced cancers. This table comes from immunoSEQ multiplex PCR, and its TCRdb copy is limited to in-frame clones, with some not included. The data hold 45,000 to 55,000 clones, with 80% to 90% observed a single time. V gave up 2 bases and J gave up 1 base; unmatched junction bases: 10. The CDR3 is 16 amino acids. Germline V gene sequence: CDR1 GTSNPN, CDR2 SVGIG (reference sequence). This TCR derives from an adult with an advanced solid tumor such as melanoma, head and neck, liver or kidney cancer. The J gene is TRBJ1-1, the V gene TRBV30; 7 nucleotides align to TRBD1. Sequenced material: CD4+ or CD8+ T cells sorted from blood, taken in a trial of the OX40 agonist ivuxolimab. The CDR3 DNA sequence: TGTGCCTGGAGTCATCAACCCGGGACAGCGAACACTGAAGCTTTCTTT. Its protein is CAWSHQPGTANTEAFF.